Below, 32 T cell receptor beta chains from the same sample are listed, as sequenced in a study of OX40 agonist ivuxolimab in advanced cancers. Method: immunoSEQ multiplex PCR; TCRdb's copy keeps in-frame clones and lacks some. This sample has 95,000 or so clones, with about 90% found just once. Sequenced material: CD4+ or CD8+ T cells sorted from blood, taken in a trial of the OX40 agonist ivuxolimab. All receptors come from an adult with an advanced solid tumor such as melanoma, head and neck, liver or kidney cancer.

The V call is TRBV4-1, the J call TRBJ2-1, with 11 positions matching TRBD2. V shed 3 bases and J 10 bases; nucleotides not matched to a gene: 11. CDR1 is MGHRA, CDR2 YSYEKL, per germline. CDR3 length: 16 amino acids. The chain's CDR3 is CASSQELAGVLGEQFF. CDR3 DNA: TGCGCCAGCAGCCAGGAACTAGCGGGGGTGCTCGGGGAGCAGTTCTTC.

The V gene is TRBV4-1, the J gene TRBJ2-5, with unresolved D. The germline V and J ends were trimmed by 3 bases and 5 bases, with 16 bases remaining between them. In germline, CDR1 is MGHRA, CDR2 YSYEKL. CDR3 length: 15 amino acids. The CDR3, as DNA: TGCGCCAGCAGCCAGAATCCGCGAGGACGCGAGACCCAGTACTTC. Encoded protein: CASSQNPRGRETQYF.

This clone was found once. This chain's CDR3 is CAISDYKAGTGGNGYTF. For the CDR3, the DNA is TGTGCCATCAGTGATTATAAGGCCGGGACAGGGGGCAATGGCTACACCTTC. J is TRBJ1-2 and V is TRBV10-3; 12 bases agree with TRBD1. J lost 6 bases, V lost 3 bases, and 11 bases had no gene match. Germline V gene sequence: CDR1 ENHRY, CDR2 SYGVKD. The CDR3 sequence is 17 residues long.

The genes are TRBV19 and TRBJ2-7; D is possibly TRBD1 or TRBD2 (6 bases each). The V gene lost 10 bases and the J gene lost 2 bases, with 12 bases spanning the gap. The CDR3 loop spans 12 amino acids. CDR1 LNHDA and CDR2 SQIVND come from the germline V gene (reference sequence). The CDR3 reads CATGGRAYEQYF. DNA of the CDR3: TGTGCCACCGGGGGCAGGGCCTACGAGCAGTACTTC.

The chain combines TRBV30 with TRBJ2-1, with D tentatively TRBD2 (6 bases). The CDR3 is 14 amino acids. The V end was cut by 4 bases, the J end by 2 bases, with 12 bases between. Germline V gives CDR1 GTSNPN, CDR2 SVGIG (reference sequence). Written as DNA, the CDR3 is TGTGCCTGGAACGGCGGGACCACCTACAATGAGCAGTTCTTC. Translating gives CAWNGGTTYNEQFF.

The V gene is TRBV6-1, the J gene TRBJ1-2; D ambiguous. CDR3 length: 12 residues. Per germline, CDR1 MNHNS and CDR2 SASEGT. V gave up 6 bases and J gave up 8 bases, with 13 bases separating them. The CDR3 protein is CASRKAVGGYTF. The CDR3 DNA is TGTGCCAGCAGGAAGGCGGTCGGGGGCTACACCTTC.

This sequence joins TRBV25-1 and TRBJ1-3; 7 nucleotides agree with TRBD1. Germline lookup yields CDR1 MGHDK and CDR2 SYGVNS. The CDR3 covers 15 residues. V lost 6 bases, J lost 2 bases, and 7 bases stayed unmatched. CDR3 DNA: TGTGCCAGCAGCACACCAGGGGGAACTGGAAACACCATATATTTT. Amino acid sequence: CASSTPGGTGNTIYF. Using reference TRBV25-1 and TRBJ1-3 for the parts outside the CDR3, the full variable domain is EADIYQTPRYLVIGTGKKITLECSQTMGHDKMYWYQQDPGMELHLIHYSYGVNSTEKGDLSSESTVSRIRTEHFPLTLESARPSHTSQYLCASSTPGGTGNTIYFGEGSWLTVV.

The V and J genes are TRBV30 and TRBJ1-3; maybe TRBD1 (6 bases). The V and J ends lost 8 bases and 4 bases respectively, with 6 bases between them. The V gene's germline CDR1 is GTSNPN and CDR2 SVGIG (reference sequence). The CDR3 is made up of 10 amino acids. The CDR3 loop is CATGGNTIYF. The CDR3 DNA reads as TGTGCCACAGGGGGAAACACCATATATTTT.

This clone was detected a few times. The rearrangement links TRBV7-9 to TRBJ1-5, with D possibly being TRBD1 (6 bases). CDR3 length equals 15 residues. Germline values: CDR1 SEHNR, CDR2 FQNEAQ (reference sequence). V was cut by 5 bases and J by 8 bases, with 19 bases left in between. This CDR3 is CASSPAGAVGEPQHF. CDR3 nucleotide sequence: TGTGCCAGCAGCCCCGCAGGGGCGGTTGGGGAGCCCCAGCATTTT.

The rearrangement uses TRBV9 and TRBJ2-2; D is ambiguous. The length of the CDR3 is 13 residues. Trimming cost V 0 bases and J 3 bases, with 3 bases left between them. Germline V CDR1 and CDR2: SGDLS, YYNGEE. The CDR3 sequence: CASSVDHTGELFF. The DNA of the CDR3 is TGTGCCAGCAGCGTAGATCACACCGGGGAGCTGTTTTTT.

Remarks on this clone: A junction end diverges from the germline sequence, so it may reflect a read error. This sequence joins TRBV11-2 and TRBJ1-2, with D perhaps TRBD1 (5 bases). The CDR3 is made up of 12 amino acids. Germline V CDR1 and CDR2: SGHAT, FQNNGV. CDR3 residues: CASSLTPGPGSF. The CDR3 DNA sequence: TGTGCCAGCAGCTTGACGCCAGGGCCTGGTTCCTTC. Filled out from reference TRBV11-2 and TRBJ1-2, the complete variable domain reads EAGVAQSPRYKIIEKRQSVAFWCNPISGHATLYWYQQILGQGPKLLIQFQNNGVVDDSQLPKDRFSAERLKGVDSTLKIQPAKLEDSAVYLCASSLTPGPGSFGSGTRLTVV.

This chain joins TRBV7-3 and TRBJ2-1, with 7 nucleotides matching TRBD2. J was trimmed by 10 bases and V by 4 bases; bases with no gene match: 16. CDR1 and CDR2 from the germline V gene are SGHTA and FQGTGA. The length of the CDR3 is 16 residues. The CDR3 protein is CASSSLAGGPRGEQFF. The CDR3 nucleotides are TGTGCCAGCAGCTCTTTAGCGGGTGGACCCCGAGGAGAGCAGTTCTTC.

This chain connects TRBV6-1 to TRBJ2-3, with 7 positions matching TRBD1. In germline, CDR1 is MNHNS, CDR2 SASEGT. The CDR3 has 15 residues. CDR3 loop: CATINRGIGADTQYF. Here the CDR3 DNA reads TGTGCTACGATAAACAGGGGAATCGGGGCAGATACGCAGTATTTT.

V is TRBV5-5 and J is TRBJ2-2; D is uncertain. CDR3 length equals 15 residues. V was trimmed by 1 base and J by 0 bases, leaving 7 bases between them. The germline CDR1 and CDR2 sequences are SGHKS and YYEKEE (reference sequence). This CDR3 reads CASSLLRANTGELFF. CDR3 nucleotide sequence: TGTGCCAGCAGCTTGTTGCGTGCGAACACCGGGGAGCTGTTTTTT.

V gene TRBV6-6 combines with J gene TRBJ2-1; TRBD2 matches 8 bases. Per germline, CDR1 MNHNY and CDR2 SVGAGI (reference sequence). The CDR3 extends over 15 amino acids. V lost 6 bases to trimming and J lost 4 bases; unmatched junction nucleotides: 8. CDR3 nucleotide sequence: TGTGCCAGCAGCCTACGGGGGGGCCCATACAATGAGCAGTTCTTC. This codes for CASSLRGGPYNEQFF.

V and J are TRBV7-9 and TRBJ1-5, with D uncertain. Trimming removed 2 bases from V and 2 bases from J, with 4 bases in between. Germline loops: CDR1 SEHNR, CDR2 FQNEAQ (reference sequence). The CDR3 sequence is 13 residues long. CDR3 region: CASSLRRNQPQHF. The CDR3 bases are TGTGCCAGCAGCTTAAGACGCAATCAGCCCCAGCATTTT.

The V gene is TRBV6-1, the J gene TRBJ2-2; D perhaps matches TRBD1 (6 bases). CDR3 length equals 13 residues. Between the trimmed V and J ends, which lost 6 bases and 6 bases, there was a span of 11 bases. Per the germline V gene, CDR1 is MNHNS and CDR2 is SASEGT. CDR3 loop: CASRNTGPGELFF. DNA for the CDR3: TGTGCCAGCAGGAACACAGGGCCCGGGGAGCTGTTTTTT.

As regards this clone: This CDR3 is also generated by other DNA sequences in the sample. The chain uses TRBV18 and TRBJ2-1; perhaps TRBD2 as D (6 bases). Per germline, CDR1 KGHSH and CDR2 LQKENI. Trimming removed 4 bases from V and 10 bases from J, with 20 bases in between. CDR3 size: 15 residues. CDR3 protein: CASSRGATPGEEQFF. Here the CDR3 DNA reads TGTGCCAGCTCACGCGGTGCTACCCCGGGGGAGGAGCAGTTCTTC.

V and J are TRBV23-1 and TRBJ2-5; D possibly corresponds to TRBD2 (6 bases). TRBV23-1 is noted as an ORF with a role that remains uncertain. This CDR3 comprises 14 residues. V was pared by 1 base and J by 2 bases, with 8 bases between. CDR3 in DNA: TGCGCCAGCAGTCAATGGGGGGTACAAGAGACCCAGTACTTC. Residues: CASSQWGVQETQYF.

The V call is TRBV19, the J call TRBJ1-5; no clear D gene. This CDR3 is built from 15 residues. Trimming left V 8 bases short and J 6 bases short, with 20 bases between. CDR1 is LNHDA and CDR2 is SQIVND in the germline V gene (reference sequence). The CDR3 DNA follows: TGTGCCAGTTCCCTAAGCCTGGGGATATCTCAGCCCCAGCATTTT. It is translated as CASSLSLGISQPQHF.

J is TRBJ2-3 and V is TRBV10-2; D call uncertain. CDR3 length: 11 residues. With 4 bases removed from V and 5 bases from J, the gap between germline ends came to 4 bases. Germline CDR1 is WSHSY and CDR2 is SAAADI. CDR3 amino acids: CASSGLDTQYF. For the CDR3, the DNA is TGCGCCAGCAGTGGGTTAGATACGCAGTATTTT.

The chain combines TRBV5-4 with TRBJ2-3; D tentatively fits TRBD1 or TRBD2 (7 bases each). Trimming took off 0 bases at V and 7 bases at J, with 12 bases between the two ends. The germline V gene encodes CDR1 SGHNT and CDR2 YYREEE (reference sequence). CDR3 size: 14 residues. This CDR3 is CASSLDQGGNTQYF. Written as DNA, the CDR3 is TGTGCCAGCAGCTTGGACCAGGGGGGGAATACGCAGTATTTT.

The chain uses TRBV5-4 and TRBJ2-5, with unresolved D. The CDR3 loop spans 14 amino acids. V was shortened by 0 bases and J by 5 bases, with 11 bases between the two germline ends. The germline V gene has CDR1 SGHNT and CDR2 YYREEE (reference sequence). The CDR3 sequence is CASSLELNGETQYF. DNA for the CDR3: TGTGCCAGCAGCTTGGAGCTTAATGGGGAGACCCAGTACTTC.

The chain combines TRBV7-2 with TRBJ1-2; 7 bases align to TRBD1. This CDR3 contains 14 residues. V trimming: 5 bases; J trimming: 4 bases; junction bases outside the gene matches: 7. Per germline, CDR1 SGHTA and CDR2 FQGNSA. DNA of the CDR3: TGTGCCAGCAGCCCCCGACAGGGATTCTATGGCTACACCTTC. It encodes CASSPRQGFYGYTF.

V usage is TRBV30 and J usage is TRBJ1-5; 7 bases agree with TRBD1. Per the germline V gene, CDR1 is GTSNPN and CDR2 is SVGIG (reference sequence). The CDR3 length is 15 residues. After removal of 3 bases from V and 4 bases from J, the junction contained 9 bases not matched to a gene. In DNA form, the CDR3 reads TGTGCCTGGAGCGCGATCTCGACAGGGAATCAGCCCCAGCATTTT. As protein: CAWSAISTGNQPQHF.

The chain uses TRBV5-1 and TRBJ1-2, with 7 bases aligning to TRBD1. CDR3 size: 15 residues. V shed 4 bases and J 4 bases; nucleotides not matched to a gene: 10. Per germline, CDR1 SGHRS and CDR2 YFSETQ. Written as DNA, the CDR3 is TGCGCCAGCAGCCAGTCTTTAGGGGGCGCCTATGGCTACACCTTC. As protein: CASSQSLGGAYGYTF.

This clone showed up just a few times. The rearrangement links TRBV5-1 to TRBJ2-7, with 11 bases identical to TRBD1. This CDR3 is 15 amino acids long. After removal of 1 base from V and 2 bases from J, the junction contained 2 bases not matched to a gene. Germline assignment: CDR1 SGHRS and CDR2 YFSETQ. CDR3 in amino acids: CASSLLGQGAYEQYF. The CDR3 coding sequence is TGCGCCAGCAGCTTGTTGGGACAGGGGGCCTACGAGCAGTACTTC.

This chain uses TRBV15 with TRBJ2-2, with a tentative D call TRBD1 (5 bases). Trimming pared 6 bases from V and 0 bases from J, leaving 11 bases between. The germline CDR1 and CDR2 sequences are LNHNV and YYDKDF (reference sequence). The CDR3 spans 15 residues. This chain's CDR3 is CATSRGGSNTGELFF. The CDR3 bases are TGTGCCACCAGTAGGGGCGGCTCGAACACCGGGGAGCTGTTTTTT.

V gene TRBV9 combines with J gene TRBJ2-7; D is uncertain. The CDR3 covers 15 residues. The ends were cut back, 3 bases at V and 4 bases at J, with 17 bases in the middle. Germline CDR1 and CDR2: SGDLS and YYNGEE. CDR3 coding DNA: TGTGCCAGCAGCGATGGGCCTAAGGGTGTTTACGAGCAGTACTTC. It codes for CASSDGPKGVYEQYF.

The CDR3 loop is CASSAGIQETQYF. CDR3 DNA sequence: TGCGCCAGCAGCGCGGGGATCCAAGAGACCCAGTACTTC. The genes are TRBV5-1 and TRBJ2-5; D perhaps matches TRBD2 (6 bases). The CDR3 has 13 amino acids. Germline CDR1 is SGHRS and CDR2 is YFSETQ. The germline V and J ends were trimmed by 4 bases and 1 base, with 8 bases remaining between them.

This chain links TRBV6-1 with TRBJ1-1, with a possible D match to TRBD1 (6 bases). From germline, CDR1 is MNHNS and CDR2 SASEGT. CDR3 length: 12 residues. With 6 bases removed from V and 4 bases from J, the gap between germline ends came to 9 bases. The CDR3 nucleotides are TGTGCCAGCAGCAGACAGGCCACTGAAGCTTTCTTT. The encoded protein is CASSRQATEAFF.

This chain uses TRBV7-3 with TRBJ2-3; 14 bases align to TRBD2. With V trimmed by 3 bases and J by 7 bases, 3 bases remained unmatched. There are 15 residues in the CDR3. CDR1 and CDR2 (germline): SGHTA, FQGTGA. The CDR3: CASSLTSGGGNTQYF. CDR3 DNA sequence: TGTGCCAGCAGCTTGACTAGCGGGGGGGGAAATACGCAGTATTTT. The full variable domain, rest sourced from reference TRBV7-3 and TRBJ2-3, is GAGVSQTPSNKVTEKGKYVELRCDPISGHTALYWYRQSLGQGPEFLIYFQGTGAADDSGLPNDRFFAVRPEGSVSTLKIQRTERGDSAVYLCASSLTSGGGNTQYFGPGTRLTVL.